A single sample gave rise to the 30 T cell receptor beta chains below, sequenced in a study of blood T cell repertoires in COVID-19. TCRdb keeps only in-frame clones here, not all; method: immunoSEQ multiplex PCR. The sample has about 150,000 clones; 82% are singletons. The source material was peripheral blood. All receptors derive from a woman of 80 years or more with active or convalescent COVID-19.

The chain couples TRBV5-1 to TRBJ2-7; D gene ambiguous. This CDR3 is 17 amino acids long. The germline V gene has CDR1 SGHRS and CDR2 YFSETQ. V was trimmed by 0 bases and J by 3 bases, leaving 19 bases between them. The CDR3 spells CASSLGLNFLRHYEQYF. The DNA of the CDR3 is TGCGCCAGCAGCTTGGGGCTAAATTTTCTCAGGCACTACGAGCAGTACTTC. Together with reference TRBV5-1 and TRBJ2-7, the CDR3 gives the full variable domain: KAGVTQTPRYLIKTRGQQVTLSCSPISGHRSVSWYQQTPGQGLQFLFEYFSETQRNKGNFPGRFSGRQFSNSRSEMNVSTLELGDSALYLCASSLGLNFLRHYEQYFGPGTRLTVT.

V gene TRBV6-5 combines with J gene TRBJ1-5; a weak D match, TRBD1 (5 bases). V shed 11 bases and J shed 7 bases, with 18 bases lying between them. This CDR3 spans 13 amino acids. CDR1 and CDR2 (germline): MNHEY, SVGAGI. The CDR3 DNA sequence: TGTGCCGCGAGGGGAGGGTTAACGCAGCCCCAGCATTTT. It codes for CAARGGLTQPQHF.

The rearrangement links TRBV28 to TRBJ2-7; the match to TRBD2 covers 14 bases. V was clipped by 7 bases and J by 6 bases; unmatched bases: 8. The CDR3 totals 15 residues. Germline values: CDR1 MDHEN, CDR2 SYDVKM. This CDR3 is CASTLPGLAGVEQYF. For the CDR3, the DNA is TGTGCCAGCACTCTGCCGGGACTAGCGGGAGTCGAGCAGTACTTC.

The chain couples TRBV7-9 to TRBJ1-2, with a possible D match to TRBD1 (6 bases). The V gene lost 5 bases and the J gene lost 4 bases, with 11 bases spanning the gap. The CDR3 is made up of 13 amino acids. Germline values: CDR1 SEHNR, CDR2 FQNEAQ (reference sequence). CDR3 in amino acids: CASSPQGTYGYTF. In DNA, the CDR3 is TGTGCCAGCAGCCCCCAGGGGACCTATGGCTACACCTTC.

The genes are TRBV5-1 and TRBJ1-1; 10 positions agree with TRBD1. The J segment lost 5 bases and the V segment lost 0 bases, leaving 4 bases of the junction unmatched. The CDR3 runs 15 residues. CDR1 and CDR2 (germline): SGHRS, YFSETQ. The chain's CDR3 is CASSLDGQGGTEAFF. In nucleotides, the CDR3 is TGCGCCAGCAGCTTGGACGGACAGGGGGGGACTGAAGCTTTCTTT.

This clone was observed many times. V is TRBV19 and J is TRBJ1-6, with D unresolved. V gave up 3 bases and J gave up 6 bases, with 12 bases separating them. Germline CDR1 is LNHDA and CDR2 is SQIVND (reference sequence). This CDR3 has 15 residues. CDR3 sequence (DNA): TGTGCCAGTAGTATCGCCGAGAAGCCTAATTCACCCCTCCACTTT. Its translation: CASSIAEKPNSPLHF.

Only one count was recorded for this clone. The chain combines TRBV5-1 with TRBJ2-3, with TRBD1 matching 8 bases. This CDR3 spans 16 amino acids. The germline V gene encodes CDR1 SGHRS and CDR2 YFSETQ. With 0 bases clipped from V and 3 bases from J, the junction kept 6 bases outside the gene matches. The DNA for the CDR3 is TGCGCCAGCAGCTTGGAAGCCAGGGGGCGGACAGATACGCAGTATTTT. Translation: CASSLEARGRTDTQYF.

The rearrangement uses TRBV6-1 and TRBJ1-3; D not certain. The CDR3 is made up of 16 amino acids. V lost 4 bases and J 2 bases, leaving 15 bases between the germline ends. Germline values: CDR1 MNHNS, CDR2 SASEGT. The CDR3 reads CASSVGSGIAGNTIYF. The CDR3 coding sequence is TGTGCCAGCAGTGTAGGATCGGGGATAGCTGGAAACACCATATATTTT.

The V call is TRBV27, the J call TRBJ2-1; 7 nucleotides agree with TRBD2. CDR1 MNHEY and CDR2 SMNVEV come from the germline V gene (reference sequence). The ends lost 1 base at V and 8 bases at J; junction bases unmatched: 11. The CDR3 is made up of 16 amino acids. The CDR3 region has the DNA TGTGCCAGCAGTTTATTAAGGACTAGTGATTCGCATGAGCAGTTCTTC. Translated, it gives CASSLLRTSDSHEQFF.

The rearrangement links TRBV28 to TRBJ1-2; a possible D gene is TRBD1 (5 bases). V lost 6 bases, J lost 1 base, and 15 bases lay in between. In germline, CDR1 is MDHEN, CDR2 SYDVKM. CDR3 length: 15 residues. CDR3 amino acids: CASSLQGLYNYGYTF. CDR3 nucleotide sequence: TGTGCCAGCAGCCTTCAGGGTTTATATAACTATGGCTACACCTTC.

The gene calls are TRBV10-3 and TRBJ2-7; D is unresolved. Trimming removed 6 bases from V and 0 bases from J, with 6 bases in between. This CDR3 is built from 12 residues. CDR1 and CDR2 from the germline V gene are ENHRY and SYGVKD. The CDR3 loop is CAISGSSYEQYF. Here the CDR3 DNA reads TGTGCCATCAGCGGTAGCTCCTACGAGCAGTACTTC.

The chain recombines TRBV5-6 with TRBJ2-2; the match to TRBD2 covers 7 bases. The CDR3 is 17 amino acids. CDR1 and CDR2 (germline): SGHDT, YYEEEE. The V and J ends lost 2 bases and 1 base, in that order; junction bases with no gene match: 8. In DNA form, the CDR3 reads TGTGCCAGCAGCTTTCTTTTTAGCGGGCTGAACACCGGGGAGCTGTTTTTT. It specifies CASSFLFSGLNTGELFF.

The chain uses TRBV3-1 (or the pseudogene TRBV3-2) and TRBJ2-7; 8 positions match TRBD2. CDR3 length equals 17 residues. V trimming: 0 bases; J trimming: 3 bases; junction bases outside the gene matches: 10. CDR1 is LGHDT and CDR2 is YNNKEL in the germline V gene (reference sequence). The CDR3 loop reads CASSQDPTSAQIYEQYF. The DNA for the CDR3 is TGTGCCAGCAGCCAAGACCCGACTAGCGCCCAAATCTACGAGCAGTACTTC.

V usage is TRBV10-2 and J usage is TRBJ2-2, with D perhaps TRBD1 (5 bases). This CDR3 region has 15 residues. Germline loops: CDR1 WSHSY, CDR2 SAAADI. Trimming stripped 3 bases from V and 0 bases from J, with 8 bases between. CDR3 DNA: TGCGCCAGCAGTGAAGGGGTCCCGAACACCGGGGAGCTGTTTTTT. This gives the protein CASSEGVPNTGELFF.

The gene calls are TRBV10-3 and TRBJ1-1, with D possibly TRBD1 on 5 matching bases. The length of the CDR3 is 13 residues. Trimming shortened V by 2 bases and J by 7 bases, and 11 bases separated the two germline ends. Per germline, CDR1 ENHRY and CDR2 SYGVKD. CDR3 in amino acids: CAISETVTVEAFF. The CDR3 DNA reads TGTGCCATCAGTGAGACTGTGACAGTTGAAGCTTTCTTT.

The V call is TRBV9, the J call TRBJ2-7; 7 positions match TRBD2. This CDR3 region has 15 residues. V was pared by 4 bases and J by 7 bases, with 14 bases of the junction left unmatched. Germline CDR1 SGDLS, CDR2 YYNGEE. The CDR3 loop reads CASSPSPAGAGEQYF. The DNA of the CDR3 is TGTGCCAGCAGCCCATCCCCGGCGGGAGCGGGGGAGCAGTACTTC.

The chain employs TRBV12-3 or TRBV12-4 and TRBJ2-7; 8 bases map to TRBD1. The CDR3 spans 13 residues. With 6 bases clipped from V and 7 bases from J, the junction kept 8 bases outside the gene matches. The DNA of the CDR3 is TGTGCCAGCAGCCCGGACAGGGTCGGGGAGCAGTACTTC. Its translation is CASSPDRVGEQYF.

J is TRBJ1-2 and V is TRBV28; D possibly corresponds to TRBD1 (6 bases). Germline V gene lookup returns CDR1 MDHEN and CDR2 SYDVKM. Trimming took off 7 bases at V and 5 bases at J, with 17 bases between the two ends. The CDR3 length is 14 residues. The chain's CDR3 is CASTQGGRGYGYTF. CDR3 nucleotides: TGTGCCAGCACCCAAGGAGGCAGGGGATATGGCTACACCTTC.

This chain uses TRBV7-9 with TRBJ1-4; weak D call: TRBD1 (6 bases). The CDR3 sequence is 15 residues long. Germline lookup yields CDR1 SEHNR and CDR2 FQNEAQ (reference sequence). The V and J ends lost 5 bases and 5 bases respectively, with 15 bases between them. The CDR3 coding sequence is TGTGCCAGCAGCCCCGAGGGGGGGTTGAATGAAAAACTGTTTTTT. This codes for CASSPEGGLNEKLFF.

The V and J genes are TRBV21-1 and TRBJ2-7; the D segment call TRBD2 is taken from the table without a DNA check. TRBV21-1 is recorded as a pseudogene. CDR3 length equals 13 residues. The CDR3: CASSRRGGDEQYF. The CDR3 region has the DNA TGTGCCAGCAGCCGAAGGGGGGGGGACGAGCAGTACTTC.

V gene TRBV2 combines with J gene TRBJ1-5; 7 bases are shared with TRBD1. Germline trimming cut 6 bases from V and 7 bases from J; bases unmatched to any gene: 12. CDR1 is SNHLY, CDR2 FYNNEI, per germline. The CDR3 covers 15 residues. The CDR3: CASSAGQPIVQPQHF. The CDR3, as DNA: TGTGCCAGCAGCGCGGGACAGCCCATCGTCCAGCCCCAGCATTTT.

V gene TRBV6-2 or TRBV6-3 combines with J gene TRBJ2-7, with unresolved D. Germline V CDR1 and CDR2: MNHEY, SVGEGT. The CDR3 consists of 13 residues. V was clipped by 2 bases and J by 9 bases, with 14 bases between them. CDR3 protein: CASSYERALRQYF. The CDR3 DNA is TGTGCCAGCAGTTACGAGCGTGCCCTACGGCAGTACTTC.

This clone turned up a few times. The rearrangement joins TRBV2 to TRBJ2-1; 7 bases align to TRBD2. The CDR3 runs to 14 residues. The germline V gene encodes CDR1 SNHLY and CDR2 FYNNEI. V lost 6 bases and J lost 9; bases outside the gene matches: 11. As DNA, the CDR3 is TGTGCCAGCAGGAATGAGCGGGAACTCGCTGAGCAGTTCTTC. Its translation: CASRNERELAEQFF.

The chain is built from TRBV6-4 and TRBJ2-2, with 13 positions matching TRBD2. CDR1 is MRHNA, CDR2 SNTAGT, per germline. V was pared by 4 bases and J by 2 bases, with 4 bases of the junction left unmatched. The CDR3 has 17 amino acids. The CDR3 DNA follows: TGTGCCAGCAGTGGGGGACTAGCGGGGAAAAACACCGGGGAGCTGTTTTTT. Its protein is CASSGGLAGKNTGELFF.

This clone was seen just once. V usage is TRBV28 and J usage is TRBJ1-5; possible D gene TRBD1, 5 bases. The germline CDR1 and CDR2 sequences are MDHEN and SYDVKM. V was trimmed by 6 bases and J by 0 bases, leaving 12 bases between them. This CDR3 is built from 15 residues. The CDR3 bases are TGTGCCAGCAGCCCGGGGGGGGATAGCAATCAGCCCCAGCATTTT. This sequence encodes CASSPGGDSNQPQHF. Full variable domain (missing parts from reference TRBV28 and TRBJ1-5): DVKVTQSSRYLVKRTGEKVFLECVQDMDHENMFWYRQDPGLGLRLIYFSYDVKMKEKGDIPEGYSVSREKKERFSLILESASTNQTSMYLCASSPGGDSNQPQHFGDGTRLSIL.

The chain combines TRBV27 with TRBJ1-2, with 7 bases aligning to TRBD1. CDR3 length: 14 residues. Trimming took 5 bases from V and 3 from J; bases not matched to a gene: 6. Germline V gene data show CDR1 as MNHEY and CDR2 as SMNVEV (reference sequence). The CDR3 DNA is TGTGCCAGCAGTACCAGACAGGGATACTATGGCTACACCTTC. It codes for CASSTRQGYYGYTF.

The chain couples TRBV30 to TRBJ2-5; possibly TRBD1 for D (6 bases). V lost 0 bases, J lost 5 bases, and 22 bases lay in between. CDR3 length: 17 residues. The germline V gene encodes CDR1 GTSNPN and CDR2 SVGIG (reference sequence). The CDR3 loop is CAWSVRGRGHPIETQYF. The CDR3 DNA follows: TGTGCCTGGAGTGTACGGGGCAGGGGACATCCAATTGAGACCCAGTACTTC.

V is TRBV11-3 and J is TRBJ2-1, with TRBD1 matching over 8 bases. CDR1 SGHNT and CDR2 YENEEA come from the germline V gene. Trimming cost V 4 bases and J 5 bases; bases outside gene matches: 7. The CDR3 loop spans 15 amino acids. The CDR3 bases are TGTGCCAGCAGCTCCGGACAGGGTCAGCACAATGAGCAGTTCTTC. This sequence encodes CASSSGQGQHNEQFF.

The rearrangement uses TRBV6-2 or TRBV6-3 and TRBJ1-5; 7 nucleotides align to TRBD1. The germline V gene encodes CDR1 MNHEY and CDR2 SVGEGT. The CDR3 loop spans 17 amino acids. The V gene end was trimmed by 4 bases and the J gene end by 0 bases; junction bases not matched to a gene: 9. CDR3 protein: CASSSTTGVYSNQPQHF. CDR3 nucleotides: TGTGCCAGCAGTTCGACTACAGGGGTCTATAGCAATCAGCCCCAGCATTTT.

The genes are TRBV14 and TRBJ2-3; 7 nucleotides agree with TRBD2. CDR3 size: 18 residues. With V trimmed by 0 bases and J by 4 bases, 13 bases remained unmatched. Germline lookup yields CDR1 SGHDN and CDR2 FVKESK. In DNA, the CDR3 is TGTGCCAGCAGCCAAGATATTCAATGGGCGGGAGTTCCAGATACGCAGTATTTT. This translates into CASSQDIQWAGVPDTQYF. Complete variable domain (other parts from reference TRBV14 and TRBJ2-3): EAGVTQFPSHSVIEKGQTVTLRCDPISGHDNLYWYRRVMGKEIKFLLHFVKESKQDESGMPNNRFLAERTGGTYSTLKVQPAELEDSGVYFCASSQDIQWAGVPDTQYFGPGTRLTVL.